The 2 T cell receptor beta chains reported below all come from one sample, sequenced in a study of T-cell memory formation after mild COVID-19. Using its own MiXCR run on the 5' RACE reads, TCRdb lists one record per CDR3 protein. The table shows around 530,000 distinct CDR3 sequences, with about 20% occurring only once. The sequenced material came from PBMCs or a T cell subset sorted from them (not recorded which). All receptors derive from an adult woman who had mild COVID-19 (a few samples of this study predate the infection). Cell type and time point are not known.

The CDR3 DNA follows: TGTGCCAGCAGCTCAAAAGAAGGGTCCGTGGAGACCCAGTACTTC. Residues: CASSSKEGSVETQYF. The rearrangement uses TRBV7-9 and TRBJ2-5, with D unclear. Trimming cost V 4 bases and J 5 bases, with 17 bases left between them. The CDR3 extends over 15 amino acids. Germline CDR1 and CDR2: SEHNR and FQNEAQ (reference sequence).

The chain recombines TRBV6-2 or TRBV6-3 with TRBJ1-1; D remains ambiguous. The CDR3 contains 14 residues. Germline CDR1 MNHEY, CDR2 SVGEGT. V shed 5 bases and J shed 0 bases, with 10 bases lying between them. The CDR3 coding sequence is TGTGCCAGCAGTCGGGTCCGGATGAACACTGAAGCTTTCTTT. Its protein is CASSRVRMNTEAFF.